This T cell receptor beta chain was captured in a study of blood T cell repertoires in COVID-19. Study information: The analysed material was cDNA or gDNA that came from T cells, B-cell-depleted T cells, or PBMCs.

The germline V and J ends were trimmed by 1 base and 0 bases, with 10 bases remaining between them. The CDR3 has 15 residues. Per germline, CDR1 SGHVS and CDR2 FNYEAQ. Method: immunoSEQ multiplex PCR; TCRdb's copy keeps in-frame clones and lacks some. The sample consists of hundreds of thousands of clones, 80% to 90% of them appearing once. Participants' reported clinical history set cohort assignment. The specimen was PBMCs or T cells enriched from blood (not recorded which). This chain uses TRBV7-6 with TRBJ2-7; D not certain. The sequence came from a man aged 18 to 30 who had recovered from COVID-19. The CDR3 loop is CASSLESVSSYEQYF. The CDR3 DNA sequence: TGTGCCAGCAGCTTAGAGTCAGTAAGCTCCTACGAGCAGTACTTC.